This T cell receptor (beta chain) was sequenced during a study of OX40 agonist ivuxolimab in advanced cancers. Some clones are missing from TCRdb's copy, which holds only in-frame ones; the method was immunoSEQ multiplex PCR. The table records around 30,000 clones, roughly 80% of them present only once. CDR1 and CDR2 (germline): SGHVS, FQNEAQ. This CDR3 has 15 amino acids. The V gene lost 5 bases and the J gene lost 1 base, with 12 bases spanning the gap. The sequenced sample was CD4+ or CD8+ T cells sorted from blood, obtained in a trial of the OX40 agonist ivuxolimab. The rearrangement joins TRBV7-8 to TRBJ2-1, with D perhaps TRBD2 (5 bases). This sequence was found in an adult with an advanced solid tumor such as melanoma, head and neck, liver or kidney cancer. DNA for the CDR3: TGTGCCAGCAGCCATCGGACTGGATCCTACAATGAGCAGTTCTTC. It yields the protein CASSHRTGSYNEQFF.